The rows below give T cell receptor beta chains drawn from one sample of a study of T cells in narcolepsy. Only in-frame clones appear in the TCRdb table, and some are missing; sequencing was by immunoSEQ multiplex PCR. The sample gives tens of thousands of clones, 70% to 80% of which show up once; roughly 6.8% is in the top ten. The sample was memory (CD45RA-) CD4+ T cells from blood. The source is a human donor in good health. CDR3s include the opening cysteine and the closing phenylalanine or tryptophan. D genes are given only for firm matches. A row's size may be missing; if present it is once, few, many or a size class.

D gene	V gene	J gene	clone size	CDR3 DNA	CDR3 protein
.	TRBV19	TRBJ2-7	.	TGTGCCAGTAAGTTTGCCCCCGGAGCGCACGAGCAGTACTTC	CASKFAPGAHEQYF
TRBD2	TRBV9	TRBJ2-1	.	TGTGCCAGCAGCGTTACTAGCGGGTGGGCCTACAATGAGCAGTTCTTC	CASSVTSGWAYNEQFF
.	TRBV5-1	TRBJ2-3	.	TGCGCCAGCAGCTTGGCGGGGGACACCCGTAGCACAGATACGCAGTATTTT	CASSLAGDTRSTDTQYF
.	TRBV28	TRBJ2-7	.	TGTGCCAGCACCTCCCCCGGGGCAGAAGCAACCTACGAGCAGTACTTC	CASTSPGAEATYEQYF
.	TRBV5-8	TRBJ2-7	.	TGTGCCAGCAGCCGACAGAGTACCTACGAGCAGTACTTC	CASSRQSTYEQYF
TRBD2	TRBV7-3	TRBJ2-3	.	TGTGCCAGCAGCCCAAGGGGTCCTGGACTAGGGGTGTCTAGCACAGATACGCAGTATTTT	CASSPRGPGLGVSSTDTQYF
.	TRBV7-3	TRBJ1-2	once	TGTGCCAGCAGCTTAGGACAGAGCTATGGCTACACCTTC	CASSLGQSYGYTF
TRBD1	TRBV6-1	TRBJ2-7	.	TGTGCCAGCACTAAAGGGACAGGGGGGTCCTACGAGCAGTACTTC	CASTKGTGGSYEQYF
TRBD1	TRBV4-3	TRBJ2-7	once	TGCGCCAGCAGCCGGGGACAGGGGTACGAGCAGTACTTC	CASSRGQGYEQYF
.	TRBV10-2	TRBJ2-1	.	TGCGCCAGCAGTGAAGGACGAAGGAATGAGCAGTTCTTC	CASSEGRRNEQFF
TRBD1	TRBV15	TRBJ2-5	.	TGTGCCACCAGCGGAAGGACAGGGCGAATGGAGACCCAGTACTTC	CATSGRTGRMETQYF
.	TRBV5-6	TRBJ2-7	.	TGTGCCAGCAGCTTCGGGGACGCAAGGTTTTACGAGCAGTACTTC	CASSFGDARFYEQYF
.	TRBV6-6	TRBJ1-4	.	TGTGCCAGCAGTTACCGGGGGGCGGGCGAAAAACTGTTTTTT	CASSYRGAGEKLFF
TRBD1	TRBV7-9	TRBJ2-3	.	TGTGCCAGCAGCTCGCCAACGGGGACAGGGGGCGGGACAGATACGCAGTATTTT	CASSSPTGTGGGTDTQYF
.	TRBV29-1	TRBJ1-1	once	TGCAGCGTTGATGAGTTGTCAGGGTATACTGAAGCTTTCTTT	CSVDELSGYTEAFF
.	TRBV29-1	TRBJ2-5	.	TGCAGCGGGGAGACGTTGGGGGAGACCCAGTACTTC	CSGETLGETQYF
.	TRBV7-3	TRBJ2-1	.	TGTGCCAGCAGCTTAACCACCCGTGGTGAGCAGTTCTTC	CASSLTTRGEQFF
.	TRBV10-3	TRBJ2-5	.	TGTGCCATCAGTGAGTCGGGCCTGCAAGAGACCCAGTACTTC	CAISESGLQETQYF
TRBD2	TRBV7-2	TRBJ2-7	.	TGTGCCAGCAGCTTGGGGGCGACTAGCGTCTACGAGCAGTACTTC	CASSLGATSVYEQYF
TRBD2	TRBV4-1	TRBJ2-3	.	TGCGCCAGCAGCCCCAGGGGAGCGGGGGGCCCGCGGGATACGCAGTATTTT	CASSPRGAGGPRDTQYF
.	TRBV28	TRBJ2-1	.	TGTGCCAGCGAACCTAGGAAAGCCGGAGGGCCCATGGCCCACAATGAGCAGTTCTTC	CASEPRKAGGPMAHNEQFF
.	TRBV28	TRBJ1-5	.	TGTGCCAGCTGGACAGCGGGGGTTCAGCCCCAGCATTTT	CASWTAGVQPQHF
.	TRBV5-8	TRBJ2-3	.	TGTGCCAGCAGCCCGCCGGGGGATATGGGTACGCAGTATTTT	CASSPPGDMGTQYF
TRBD2	TRBV5-1	TRBJ2-1	.	TGCGCCAGCAGCTTGGCCGCGGGCGCGGGGGTCCGCGAGCAGTTCTTC	CASSLAAGAGVREQFF
.	TRBV19	TRBJ1-1	few	TGTGCCAGTAGCCGCCTCGGGCTGTACACTGAAGCTTTCTTT	CASSRLGLYTEAFF
.	TRBV28	TRBJ1-1	.	TGTGCCAGCAGTTCGGGAGGCTCGGCGAACACTGAAGCTTTCTTT	CASSSGGSANTEAFF
.	TRBV6-6	TRBJ1-4	.	TGTGCCAGCAGAACCGACAGTTCTGAAAAACTGTTTTTT	CASRTDSSEKLFF
TRBD2	TRBV6-5	TRBJ2-1	.	TGTGCCAGCAGTGCTACTAGCGGGGGGGTCTATGAGCAGTTCTTC	CASSATSGGVYEQFF
TRBD1	TRBV9	TRBJ2-1	.	TGTGCCAGCAGCCAGGGACAGGGGGGCCGCAATGAGCAGTTCTTC	CASSQGQGGRNEQFF
.	TRBV4-1	TRBJ1-6	.	TGCGCCAGCAGCCAAGTTTCTTCACCCCTCCACTTT	CASSQVSSPLHF
TRBD1	TRBV9	TRBJ2-3	.	TGTGCCAGCAGCGGCACAGGGGGGAGCACAGATACGCAGTATTTT	CASSGTGGSTDTQYF
.	TRBV7-2	TRBJ2-7	.	TGTGCCAGCAGCTTAGGACAGGTTGTTCGGTACGAGCAGTACTTC	CASSLGQVVRYEQYF
.	TRBV14	TRBJ2-5	few	TGTGCCAGCAGCCAAGACAGGTCCAGGGAGACCCAGTACTTC	CASSQDRSRETQYF
TRBD1	TRBV5-6	TRBJ2-1	.	TGTGCCAGCAGCTATATCGGACAGGGGACACACAATGAGCAGTTCTTC	CASSYIGQGTHNEQFF
TRBD2	TRBV9	TRBJ2-3	.	TGTGCCAGCAGCGTAGGAGCGGGAGGCTCGGGGAGCCCAGATACGCAGTATTTT	CASSVGAGGSGSPDTQYF
.	TRBV18	TRBJ2-7	.	TGTGCCAGCTCACCAGCGGCAGCGACTAACTACGAGCAGTACTTC	CASSPAAATNYEQYF
TRBD1	TRBV28	TRBJ2-1	.	TGTGCCAGCAGTTTATTCGGGACAGGGGGTCATGAGCAGTTCTTC	CASSLFGTGGHEQFF
.	TRBV5-1	TRBJ2-5	.	TGCGCCAGCAGCTTGAAACCAATACAAGAGACCCAGTACTTC	CASSLKPIQETQYF
.	TRBV18	TRBJ2-5	medium-sized	TGTGCCAGCTCACAGATAGTGGCGGAGACCCAGTACTTC	CASSQIVAETQYF
.	TRBV5-1	TRBJ1-3	.	TGCGCCAGCAGCTTGGGGATGGGAGAAGGAAACACCATATATTTT	CASSLGMGEGNTIYF
.	TRBV28	TRBJ2-7	.	TGTGCCAGCAGTCGGACCTACGAGCAGTACTTC	CASSRTYEQYF
.	TRBV6-1	TRBJ1-2	.	TGTGCCAGCTCCTCCGGGGACTATGGCTACACCTTC	CASSSGDYGYTF
.	TRBV18	TRBJ2-7	few	TGTGCCAGCTCACCGGGGGGACTTGACGAGCAGTACTTC	CASSPGGLDEQYF
TRBD1	TRBV4-1	TRBJ1-1	.	TGCGCCAGCACCCTAGGGACAGGCCATCTGAACACTGAAGCTTTCTTT	CASTLGTGHLNTEAFF
.	TRBV30	TRBJ1-6	.	TGTGCCTGGAACCGTTTGTACAGGGAAGATTCACCCCTCCACTTT	CAWNRLYREDSPLHF
.	TRBV18	TRBJ2-1	medium-sized	TGTGCCAGCTCGGCACCTAATGAGCAGTTCTTC	CASSAPNEQFF
.	TRBV7-2	TRBJ2-7	.	TGTGCCAGCAGCTTATTAGGGCCTTACGAGCAGTACTTC	CASSLLGPYEQYF
.	TRBV5-4	TRBJ2-7	few	TGTGCCAGCAGCCCGGGCACTCGTGGCGACGAGCAGTACTTC	CASSPGTRGDEQYF
.	TRBV6-1	TRBJ1-2	.	TGTGCCAGCAGGCCCCAGGAGGGAAACTATGGCTACACCTTC	CASRPQEGNYGYTF
TRBD1	TRBV27	TRBJ2-7	.	TGTGCCAGCAGTAGGGGGATGGCTCTACAGGGGGTCTCCTACGAGCAGTACTTC	CASSRGMALQGVSYEQYF
TRBD1	TRBV10-2	TRBJ2-7	.	TGCGCCAGCAGTCATGCACAGGGGGCTCTCGAGCAGTACTTC	CASSHAQGALEQYF
TRBD2	TRBV7-2	TRBJ2-7	.	TGTGCCAGCAGCTTAGTCGGACTAGCGGGGTACGAGCAGTACTTC	CASSLVGLAGYEQYF
.	TRBV4-3	TRBJ1-1	.	TGCGCCAGCAGCCACTTTCGACGGGGATCTGAAGCTTTCTTT	CASSHFRRGSEAFF
.	TRBV18	TRBJ2-7	.	TGTGCCAGCTCACCAAACAGGGGGGGCGAGCAGTACTTC	CASSPNRGGEQYF
TRBD2	TRBV15	TRBJ2-7	.	TGTGCCACCAGCAGAGAGATGGGTTCGGGGGGCTACGAGCAGTACTTC	CATSREMGSGGYEQYF